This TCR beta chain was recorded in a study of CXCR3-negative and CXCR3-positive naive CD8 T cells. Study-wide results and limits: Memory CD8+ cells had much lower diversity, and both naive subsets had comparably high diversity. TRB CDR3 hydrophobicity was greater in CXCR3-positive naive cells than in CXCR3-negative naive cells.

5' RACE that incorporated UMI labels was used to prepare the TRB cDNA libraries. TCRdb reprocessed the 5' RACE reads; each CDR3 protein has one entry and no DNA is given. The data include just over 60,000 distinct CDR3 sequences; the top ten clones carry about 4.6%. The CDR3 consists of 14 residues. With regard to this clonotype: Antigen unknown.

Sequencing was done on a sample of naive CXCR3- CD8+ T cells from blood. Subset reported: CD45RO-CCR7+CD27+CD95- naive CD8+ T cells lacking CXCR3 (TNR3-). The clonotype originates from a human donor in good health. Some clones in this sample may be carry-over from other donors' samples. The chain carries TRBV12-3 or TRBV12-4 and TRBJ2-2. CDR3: CATLEAAAPGELFF.